This TCR beta chain was observed in a study of T-cell reconstitution after alpha-beta-depleted transplantation in children. General observations from the study: It was reported that alpha-beta T cells came from several hundred expanded graft clones (about two months after transplant). High day-60 TCRbeta diversity in some patients came from surviving recipient T cells and thymic progenitors. At the one-year point after transplant, T-cell counts and TCRbeta diversity were found to come mostly from T cells that had been newly produced.

It was with unique molecular identifiers that the TCRbeta library was prepared. TCRdb passed the PCR reads through MiXCR, listing each CDR3 protein once. The data show a few hundred thousand distinct CDR3 sequences, roughly a tenth seen once. About this clonotype: No antigen is known for it. A much larger clone lies a single base off, so this may be a read error.

The origin of this receptor is a child in the first two years of life with acute myeloid leukemia, due to receive a stem cell transplant. Sequences were derived from PBMCs, sampled before TCRalphabeta/CD19-depleted stem cell transplant.

In DNA form, the CDR3 reads TGTGCCAGCAGCTTAGCGCGGGAGCCCTACAATGAGCAGTTCTTC. Its protein is CASSLAREPYNEQFF. V usage is TRBV7-9 and J usage is TRBJ2-1, with TRBD2 matching over 7 bases. The junction had 1 base not matched to a gene; V was cut back by 0 bases and J by 2 bases. Germline V lookup: CDR1 SEHNR, CDR2 FQNEAQ (reference sequence). The CDR3 covers 15 residues.